These T cell receptor beta chains were read from a single sample in a study of blood T cells in healthy people across ages. TCRdb independently ran MiXCR on the 5' RACE reads; one entry per CDR3 protein. The sample has approximately 670,000 distinct CDR3 sequences; approximately 40% are singletons. The specimen sequenced was blood. The receptors come from a man older than 75 in good health. The CDR3 runs from the conserved cysteine through the conserved F or W. The order of the fields is D gene, J gene, V gene, clone size, CDR3 protein, CDR3 DNA. The D gene is left open where the match is weak. Size tells how often a clone was seen (once, few, many) or the class of an expanded clone, and some rows leave it out.

>-|TRBJ2-5|TRBV11-3|-
CASSLGKLIGVQETQYF
TGTGCCAGCAGCTTAGGTAAACTCATAGGAGTCCAAGAGACCCAGTACTTC
>TRBD1|TRBJ2-7|TRBV12-3/TRBV12-4|-
CASRTGGVGSTYEQYF
TGTGCCAGCAGGACAGGGGGCGTAGGGTCCACCTACGAGCAGTACTTC
>TRBD2|TRBJ2-3|TRBV7-2|many
CASSRRTRSGDTQYF
TGTGCCAGCAGCCGCCGGACTAGATCAGGGGATACGCAGTATTTT
>-|TRBJ2-5|TRBV6-6|-
CASSYGQNYNEQYF
TGTGCCAGCAGTTACGGGCAGAACTACAATGAGCAGTACTTC
>-|TRBJ2-7|TRBV6-1|many
CASSVYRDYEQYF
TGTGCCAGCAGTGTCTACAGGGACTACGAGCAGTACTTC
>TRBD1|TRBJ2-3|TRBV7-2|few
CASSSRTGPADTQYF
TGTGCCAGCAGCTCCCGGACAGGGCCGGCAGATACGCAGTATTTT
>-|TRBJ1-5|TRBV5-1|-
CASSLEENQPQHF
TGCGCCAGCAGCTTGGAGGAGAATCAGCCCCAGCATTTT
>TRBD1|TRBJ2-7|TRBV4-1|few
CASSQDPGTAGEQYF
TGCGCCAGCAGCCAAGATCCCGGGACAGCTGGCGAGCAGTACTTC
>-|TRBJ2-3|TRBV24-1|few
CATSDRITGPTDTQYF
TGTGCCACCAGTGACCGAATCACAGGGCCGACAGATACGCAGTATTTT
>-|TRBJ2-5|TRBV3-1|once
CASSLRSGAETQYF
TGTGCCAGCAGCCTCCGATCTGGGGCCGAGACCCAGTACTTC
>-|TRBJ2-7|TRBV4-2|-
CASSLVGEGGEEQYF
TGTGCCAGCAGCCTAGTCGGGGAGGGGGGCGAGGAGCAGTACTTC
>-|TRBJ2-5|TRBV7-2|few
CASSSSNQETQYF
TGTGCCAGCAGCTCCTCGAACCAAGAGACCCAGTACTTC
>-|TRBJ2-3|TRBV7-2|few
CASSPNRVGPDTQYF
TGTGCCAGCAGCCCGAACAGGGTTGGGCCAGATACGCAGTATTTT
>-|TRBJ1-6|TRBV6-2/TRBV6-3|-
CASSRTFPPLHF
TGTGCCAGCAGTCGGACCTTTCCACCCCTCCACTTT